The clone carrying this T cell receptor (beta chain) was counted at least ten times. RNA transcripts were the template for amplifying TCR beta CDR3 regions. First-round RT-PCR of the TCR CDR3 relied on the HTBI primer set. Each CDR3 protein gets one entry after TCRdb re-called the multiplex PCR reads with MiXCR. This sample has about 550,000 distinct CDR3 sequences, with around 21% found just once. This sample stems from a study of T cells in Graves' hyperthyroidism and ophthalmopathy. The ends lost 1 base at V and 4 bases at J; junction bases unmatched: 4. The CDR3 has 15 residues. CDR1 is LGHNA, CDR2 YNFKEQ, per germline.

The material sequenced was blood. The source of this sequence is a man aged 18 to 35 with Graves' hyperthyroidism. This chain links TRBV4-2 with TRBJ1-1; 9 bases agree with TRBD1. The CDR3 reads CASSQADRGGTEAFF. The DNA for the CDR3 is TGTGCCAGCAGCCAAGCGGACAGGGGCGGCACTGAAGCTTTCTTT.